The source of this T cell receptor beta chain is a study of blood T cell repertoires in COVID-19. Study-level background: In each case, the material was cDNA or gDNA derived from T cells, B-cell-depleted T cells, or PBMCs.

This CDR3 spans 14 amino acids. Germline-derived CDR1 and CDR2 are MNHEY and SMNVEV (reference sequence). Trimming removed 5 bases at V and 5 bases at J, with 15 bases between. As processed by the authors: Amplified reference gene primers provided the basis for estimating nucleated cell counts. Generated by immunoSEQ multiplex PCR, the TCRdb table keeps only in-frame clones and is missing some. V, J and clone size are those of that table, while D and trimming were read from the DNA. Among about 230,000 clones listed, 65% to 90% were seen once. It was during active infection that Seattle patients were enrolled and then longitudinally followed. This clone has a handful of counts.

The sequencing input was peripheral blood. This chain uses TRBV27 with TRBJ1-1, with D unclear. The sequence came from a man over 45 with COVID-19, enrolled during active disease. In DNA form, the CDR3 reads TGTGCCAGCAGTCACCAAAGCGAGGGAACTGAAGCTTTCTTT. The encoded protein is CASSHQSEGTEAFF.